A selection of T cell receptor beta chains follows, all from one sample in a study of long-term antiretroviral therapy in people with HIV. Here immunoSEQ multiplex PCR was the method, and the copy in TCRdb shows in-frame clones only, minus some. The data show roughly 20,000 clones, around 86% seen once. Here the sequenced sample was unsorted PBMCs, taken 0.5 years after starting antiretroviral therapy. The receptor source for this set is a man between 35 and 55 years old with HIV. CDR3s include the opening cysteine and the closing phenylalanine or tryptophan. The D gene is left open where the match is weak. Clone size is stated in some rows and not others, as once, few, many or a class when expanded.

j_call: TRBJ2-1; v_call: TRBV7-3; d_call: TRBD2; clone_size: -; cdr3_nt: TGTGCCAGCAGCTTCCTAGCGGGGACCTACAATGAGCAGTTCTTC; cdr3_aa: CASSFLAGTYNEQFF
j_call: TRBJ1-1; v_call: TRBV7-7; d_call: TRBD1; clone_size: -; cdr3_nt: TGTGCCAGCAGCTTATACAGGGGCTCCGACACTGAAGCTTTCTTT; cdr3_aa: CASSLYRGSDTEAFF
j_call: TRBJ2-7; v_call: TRBV6-1; d_call: -; clone_size: -; cdr3_nt: TGTGCCAGCAGTGCGACAGCCTACGAGCAGTACTTC; cdr3_aa: CASSATAYEQYF
j_call: TRBJ2-7; v_call: TRBV19; d_call: TRBD2; clone_size: -; cdr3_nt: TGTGCCAGTAGTATCGAGGCGGGAGGGGGTTACGAGCAGTACTTC; cdr3_aa: CASSIEAGGGYEQYF
j_call: TRBJ2-2; v_call: TRBV19; d_call: -; clone_size: -; cdr3_nt: TGTGCCAGTAGTACCCTTGGCACCGGGGAGCTGTTTTTT; cdr3_aa: CASSTLGTGELFF
j_call: TRBJ2-7; v_call: TRBV6-5; d_call: -; clone_size: -; cdr3_nt: TGTGCCAGCAGTCCCCCAGGGACCACTTATTACGAGCAGTACTTC; cdr3_aa: CASSPPGTTYYEQYF
j_call: TRBJ1-5; v_call: TRBV12-5; d_call: -; clone_size: -; cdr3_nt: TGTGCTAGTGGACCGGACGGGTATAGCAATCAGCCCCAGCATTTT; cdr3_aa: CASGPDGYSNQPQHF
j_call: TRBJ2-2; v_call: TRBV7-9; d_call: TRBD2; clone_size: few; cdr3_nt: TGTGCCAGCAGCTTAGGCGGGGTAGCGGGAGTCACGACCGGGGAGCTGTTTTTT; cdr3_aa: CASSLGGVAGVTTGELFF
j_call: TRBJ2-7; v_call: TRBV9; d_call: -; clone_size: -; cdr3_nt: TGTGCCAGCAGCGTAGGTCCCGGCTACGAGCAGTACTTC; cdr3_aa: CASSVGPGYEQYF
j_call: TRBJ2-5; v_call: TRBV27; d_call: TRBD2; clone_size: -; cdr3_nt: TGTGCCAGCAGTTTATTGTCCAGCGGGGAACTACGTGTAAACCAAGAGACCCAGTACTTC; cdr3_aa: CASSLLSSGELRVNQETQYF
j_call: TRBJ2-5; v_call: TRBV19; d_call: -; clone_size: -; cdr3_nt: TGTGCCAGTGGCTTCCCAGAGACCCAGTACTTC; cdr3_aa: CASGFPETQYF
j_call: TRBJ2-1; v_call: TRBV18; d_call: -; clone_size: -; cdr3_nt: TGTGCCAGCTCACCAAGCCACAATGAGCAGTTCTTC; cdr3_aa: CASSPSHNEQFF
j_call: TRBJ2-7; v_call: TRBV7-9; d_call: TRBD1; clone_size: -; cdr3_nt: TGTGCCAGCAGCTTGCTAACACAGGGGGGTAGCGAGCAGTACTTC; cdr3_aa: CASSLLTQGGSEQYF
j_call: TRBJ2-5; v_call: TRBV5-1; d_call: TRBD2; clone_size: -; cdr3_nt: TGCGCCAGCAGCTTGCGGGCTAGCGGGGGTGAGACCCAGTACTTC; cdr3_aa: CASSLRASGGETQYF
j_call: TRBJ2-7; v_call: TRBV11-1; d_call: -; clone_size: -; cdr3_nt: TGTGCCAGCAGCTTAGCGTTAGGGCTCGGATACGAGCAGTACTTC; cdr3_aa: CASSLALGLGYEQYF
j_call: TRBJ2-1; v_call: TRBV2; d_call: -; clone_size: -; cdr3_nt: TGTGCCAGCAGTGATACCGCCCGGAGTAATGAGCAGTTCTTC; cdr3_aa: CASSDTARSNEQFF
j_call: TRBJ2-3; v_call: TRBV19; d_call: TRBD2; clone_size: -; cdr3_nt: TGTGCCAGTAGTTCGGGACTAGGGCGCACAGATACGCAGTATTTT; cdr3_aa: CASSSGLGRTDTQYF
j_call: TRBJ2-7; v_call: TRBV14; d_call: TRBD1; clone_size: -; cdr3_nt: TGTGCCAGCAGCCAGGCACAGGGGCTTGGTGAGCAGTACTTC; cdr3_aa: CASSQAQGLGEQYF
j_call: TRBJ1-5; v_call: TRBV7-8; d_call: -; clone_size: -; cdr3_nt: TGTGCCAGCAGCCTCGCGGGGGCCAATCAGCCCCAGCATTTT; cdr3_aa: CASSLAGANQPQHF
j_call: TRBJ1-3; v_call: TRBV7-2; d_call: -; clone_size: -; cdr3_nt: TGTGCCAGCAGCTTATCCCCAGGCGTCGACACCATATATTTT; cdr3_aa: CASSLSPGVDTIYF
j_call: TRBJ2-7; v_call: TRBV7-9; d_call: -; clone_size: -; cdr3_nt: TGTGCCAGCAGTCGAGAAAGCGGACTCGAGCAGTACTTC; cdr3_aa: CASSRESGLEQYF
j_call: TRBJ2-5; v_call: TRBV28; d_call: TRBD1; clone_size: -; cdr3_nt: TGTGCCAGCACCACTAGACAGGGTGGGCAAGAGACCCAGTACTTC; cdr3_aa: CASTTRQGGQETQYF
j_call: TRBJ2-2; v_call: TRBV29-1; d_call: -; clone_size: -; cdr3_nt: TGCAGCGTGGACAGCACCGGGGAGCTGTTTTTT; cdr3_aa: CSVDSTGELFF
j_call: TRBJ2-1; v_call: TRBV7-9; d_call: -; clone_size: -; cdr3_nt: TGTGCCAGCAGCTTGCCTAGAGAGCGCCTGAATGAGCAGTTCTTC; cdr3_aa: CASSLPRERLNEQFF
j_call: TRBJ1-4; v_call: TRBV4-1; d_call: -; clone_size: -; cdr3_nt: TGCGCCAGCAGCCAAGATGAAGGGACGGGACCAACTAATGAAAAACTGTTTTTT; cdr3_aa: CASSQDEGTGPTNEKLFF
j_call: TRBJ2-5; v_call: TRBV10-2; d_call: TRBD2; clone_size: -; cdr3_nt: TGCGCCAGCAGGGGTGGAGCGGGGGTGGCGGGAGAGACCCAGTACTTC; cdr3_aa: CASRGGAGVAGETQYF
j_call: TRBJ1-4; v_call: TRBV7-2; d_call: -; clone_size: -; cdr3_nt: TGTGCCAGCAGCCCTACGGGGCCCCCCGGAGGGCGGAAACTGTTTTTT; cdr3_aa: CASSPTGPPGGRKLFF
j_call: TRBJ1-3; v_call: TRBV13; d_call: -; clone_size: -; cdr3_nt: TGTGCCAGCAGCTTAGGACAAATCGGGACCACCATATATTTT; cdr3_aa: CASSLGQIGTTIYF
j_call: TRBJ2-7; v_call: TRBV29-1; d_call: TRBD2; clone_size: -; cdr3_nt: TGCAGCGTTAGACTAGCGGGAGACTCCTACGAGCAGTACTTC; cdr3_aa: CSVRLAGDSYEQYF
j_call: TRBJ2-7; v_call: TRBV19; d_call: -; clone_size: -; cdr3_nt: TGTGCCAGTAGTCAAGGGGACATCCGGTACGAGCAGTACTTC; cdr3_aa: CASSQGDIRYEQYF
j_call: TRBJ1-5; v_call: TRBV6-1; d_call: -; clone_size: -; cdr3_nt: TGTGCCAGCAGTGTGCACCCACCGGAGCGGCCCCAGCATTTT; cdr3_aa: CASSVHPPERPQHF
j_call: TRBJ1-5; v_call: TRBV2; d_call: -; clone_size: -; cdr3_nt: TGTGCCAGCAGGGGGACACAGGGAGGAGATCAGCCCCAGCATTTT; cdr3_aa: CASRGTQGGDQPQHF
j_call: TRBJ2-7; v_call: TRBV4-1; d_call: -; clone_size: -; cdr3_nt: TGCGCCAGCAGCCAGCCAGGACTGGACGAGCAGTACTTC; cdr3_aa: CASSQPGLDEQYF
j_call: TRBJ2-5; v_call: TRBV27; d_call: TRBD2; clone_size: once; cdr3_nt: TGTGCCAGCAGTTCCTCTGGGGGGGGAGGTGAGACCCAGTACTTC; cdr3_aa: CASSSSGGGGETQYF
j_call: TRBJ2-1; v_call: TRBV5-1; d_call: TRBD2; clone_size: -; cdr3_nt: TGCGCCAGCAGCCTTACGACTAGCGGGAGGAACAATGAGCAGTTCTTC; cdr3_aa: CASSLTTSGRNNEQFF
j_call: TRBJ2-6; v_call: TRBV28; d_call: -; clone_size: once; cdr3_nt: TGTGCCAGCAGGACCGGTTCCTCTGGGGCCAACGTCCTGACTTTC; cdr3_aa: CASRTGSSGANVLTF
j_call: TRBJ2-1; v_call: TRBV5-1; d_call: -; clone_size: -; cdr3_nt: TGCGCCAGCAGCTTGGGGAGTGGGGCCTGGGGTCAATATGAGCAGTTCTTC; cdr3_aa: CASSLGSGAWGQYEQFF
j_call: TRBJ2-6; v_call: TRBV7-6; d_call: TRBD2; clone_size: -; cdr3_nt: TGTGCCAGCAGCCCACTAGCGGGGACCTCCTCTGGGGCCAACGTCCTGACTTTC; cdr3_aa: CASSPLAGTSSGANVLTF
j_call: TRBJ2-3; v_call: TRBV6-4; d_call: TRBD2; clone_size: -; cdr3_nt: TGTGCCAGCAGTGACTCCCTGGATAGCGGGGTCGATACGCAGTATTTT; cdr3_aa: CASSDSLDSGVDTQYF
j_call: TRBJ2-1; v_call: TRBV6-4; d_call: TRBD2; clone_size: -; cdr3_nt: TGTGCCAGCAGTGCCTCCGGGACTAGCGCTTACAATGAGCAGTTCTTC; cdr3_aa: CASSASGTSAYNEQFF
j_call: TRBJ1-2; v_call: TRBV5-6; d_call: -; clone_size: -; cdr3_nt: TGTGCCAGCAGCTTGACAGCAGGGGACTATGGCTACACCTTC; cdr3_aa: CASSLTAGDYGYTF
j_call: TRBJ2-2; v_call: TRBV7-2; d_call: TRBD2; clone_size: -; cdr3_nt: TGTGCCAGCAGCGTCCTAGCGGGAGTCGGCGGGGAGCTGTTTTTT; cdr3_aa: CASSVLAGVGGELFF
j_call: TRBJ1-2; v_call: TRBV6-6; d_call: TRBD1; clone_size: -; cdr3_nt: TGTGCCAGCAGCCATGGGGACAGCCAAATCTATGGCTACACCTTC; cdr3_aa: CASSHGDSQIYGYTF
j_call: TRBJ2-7; v_call: TRBV10-1; d_call: TRBD1; clone_size: -; cdr3_nt: TGCGCCAGCTCCCCGGGACAGGGGGTGAGCGAGCAGTACTTC; cdr3_aa: CASSPGQGVSEQYF